This TCR beta chain was obtained from a study of T cells in tuberculosis. On this clone itself: Its matching antigen is unknown. The junction departs from germline at one end; a sequencing error may be responsible.

This CDR3 contains 16 residues. CDR1 MDHEN and CDR2 SYDVKM come from the germline V gene. Sequencing was performed with immunoSEQ multiplex PCR; in TCRdb, only in-frame clones are kept and a portion is missing. The top ten clones hold roughly 6.2% of a sample with approximately 35,000 clones, approximately 97% of them seen once. Study observations and caveats: Samples were chosen by availability of cryopreserved specimens. GMM-specific TCRs were nearer to active tuberculosis alpha repertoires, suggesting expansion.

This rearrangement joins TRBV28 to TRBJ2-7, with 9 bases lining up with TRBD1. This clonotype was sampled from a donor between 10 and 35 years old with latent tuberculosis or without tuberculosis infection. Specimen: PBMCs. In nucleotides, the CDR3 is TGTGCCAGCAACCCAAGTCGGGGACAGGGCTCCCACGAGCAGTACTTC. It encodes CASNPSRGQGSHEQYF. Combining the CDR3 with reference TRBV28 and TRBJ2-7 gives the whole variable domain DVKVTQSSRYLVKRTGEKVFLECVQDMDHENMFWYRQDPGLGLRLIYFSYDVKMKEKGDIPEGYSVSREKKERFSLILESASTNQTSMYLCASNPSRGQGSHEQYFGPGTRLTVT.